This T cell receptor (beta chain) was captured in a study of cytomegalovirus exposure and HLA in healthy donors. Primers included in the PCR were 60 Vbeta and 13 Jbeta primers. Clones were sequenced by immunoSEQ multiplex PCR, and TCRdb holds only the in-frame ones, with some missing. The data hold roughly 70,000 clones, with under 80% observed a single time. As regards this clone: The antigen remains unidentified.

General study results and limits: Association of a missense DCLRE1C variant with TCR beta V- and J-gene trimming was reported in a later analysis. For most TCR sequences rarity was the rule, although some public TCRs occurred in many donors.

Trimming shortened V by 0 bases and J by 8 bases, and 8 bases separated the two germline ends. Germline CDR1 and CDR2: SGDLS and YYNGEE. This CDR3 has 13 amino acids. The V call is TRBV9, the J call TRBJ2-2; D is uncertain. Sequenced: PBMCs. The clonotype was recovered from a male donor in good health and CMV-seropositive. The CDR3 DNA reads TGTGCCAGCAGCGTAGGGAGTTGGGGGGAGCTGTTTTTT. Translated, it gives CASSVGSWGELFF.